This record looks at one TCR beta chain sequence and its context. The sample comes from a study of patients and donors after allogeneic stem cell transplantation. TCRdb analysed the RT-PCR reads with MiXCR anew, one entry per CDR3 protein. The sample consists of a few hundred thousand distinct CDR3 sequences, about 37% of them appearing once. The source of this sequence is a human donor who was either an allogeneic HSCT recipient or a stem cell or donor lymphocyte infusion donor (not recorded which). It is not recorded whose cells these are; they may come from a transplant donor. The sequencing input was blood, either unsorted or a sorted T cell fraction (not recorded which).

The DNA for the CDR3 is TGCAGTGCTAGAGCCTTGGAGGGATGGCAGCCCCAGCATTTT. Translation: CSARALEGWQPQHF. The chain uses TRBV20-1 and TRBJ1-5; no clear D. This CDR3 spans 14 amino acids. Germline lookup yields CDR1 DFQATT and CDR2 SNEGSKA (reference sequence). V lost 1 base and J lost 7, with 14 bases in between.